The T cell receptor (beta chain) described here comes from a study of T-cell reconstitution after alpha-beta-depleted transplantation in children (dated by TCRdb to the mid-2010s). Regarding the complete study: Using TCR repertoire profiling, the study quantitatively followed how T-cell immune reconstitution unfolded in children after TCRalphabeta/CD19-depleted allogeneic hematopoietic cell transplantation. The study at large found these results: In some patients, high TCRbeta diversity at day 60 was attributed to recipient T cells and intrathymic progenitors that had survived conditioning. About two months after transplant, the apparently early recovery of alphabetaT-cell counts reportedly depended on just several hundred clones that had expanded rapidly and came from non-depleted graft cells. Over the following months the frequencies of hyperexpanded clones went down, and after one year T-cell counts and TCRbeta diversity were mostly credited to newly produced T cells.

Sample treatment or condition, as interpreted from the label and publication: allogeneic hematopoietic cell transplantation with graft depleted of TCRalphabeta T cells and CD19 B cells. The children who served as transplant recipients had been given grafts of TCRalphabeta/CD19-depleted allogeneic hematopoietic cells. The library came from PCR. The instrument given in TCRdb is Illumina HiSeq 2500. TCR library preparation used molecular barcoding, with unique molecular identifiers applied to normalize quantification of the TCRbeta repertoire. Starting from the raw public reads, TCRdb applied fastp trimming at Q25, assembled clones with MiXCR and retained in-frame beta chains. For every CDR3 protein sequence, its rows merge into one entry that carries the most common genes and DNA. This sample lists 500,000 to 750,000 distinct CDR3 sequences; 13% were detected once. 2.2% of the sample goes to the ten largest clones.

This clonotype was seen many times. Its antigen is not yet known. Within one base of it there is no much larger clone, and no base qualities were kept. V loses 6 bases, J loses 7 bases, and the germline ends lie 19 bases apart. The cysteine opens and the phenylalanine closes a CDR3 of 15 amino acids. The retained sequence is limited to the CDR3, 45 bases, with the frame set at the first base. The germline V gene yields MNHEY for CDR1 and SVGEGT for CDR2. This receptor chain uses TRBV6-2 or TRBV6-3 and TRBJ2-1, and TRBD2 may be the D gene, going by 5 matching bases. Sequencing was performed on PBMCs, mostly from graft donor cells, taken 360 days after TCRalphabeta/CD19-depleted stem cell transplant. The TCR was taken from a male patient younger than 18 who had a stem cell transplant for acute myeloid leukemia, so the T cells may come from the graft donor. CDR3 reads: CASRHRDGISNEQFF. The DNA is as follows: TGTGCCAGCAGGCACCGGGATGGGATATCGAATGAGCAGTTCTTC.